Listed here are 16 T cell receptor beta chains from one sample, sequenced in a study of cytomegalovirus exposure and HLA in healthy donors. Profiling relied on immunoSEQ multiplex PCR, and the TCRdb table lists in-frame clones only, not all of them. The sample yields fewer than 250,000 clones, roughly 83% seen once. Sequencing was done on a sample of PBMCs. Source of these receptors: a woman aged 18 to 35 in good health and CMV-seronegative.

As to this clone: One end of the junction does not line up with germline, which may come from a read error. The chain has TRBV27 and TRBJ1-4; D call uncertain. The germline gives CDR1 MNHEY, CDR2 SMNVEV (reference sequence). The CDR3 is made up of 15 amino acids. CDR3 protein: CASSLRPATIEKLFF. CDR3 DNA sequence: TGTGCCAGCAGTCTCCGGCCGGCGACTATTGAAAAACTGTTTTTT.

The chain recombines TRBV19 with TRBJ1-2; D is unresolved. Germline values: CDR1 LNHDA, CDR2 SQIVND (reference sequence). Trimming pared 5 bases from V and 13 bases from J, leaving 14 bases between. CDR3 length: 11 residues. CDR3 nucleotide sequence: TGTGCCAGTAGTGTCGACCGGGCTATCACCTTC. It specifies CASSVDRAITF.

The chain has TRBV13 and TRBJ2-7; 8 bases match TRBD2. Looked up from germline, CDR1 is PRHDT and CDR2 is FYEKMQ (reference sequence). The V segment lost 5 bases and the J segment 4 bases; nucleotides outside the gene matches: 7. This CDR3 comprises 14 residues. The CDR3, as DNA: TGTGCCAGCAGCCCCAGGAGCGGGGGTTACGAGCAGTACTTC. Protein: CASSPRSGGYEQYF. The whole variable domain, remainder taken from reference TRBV13 and TRBJ2-7, is AAGVIQSPRHLIKEKRETATLKCYPIPRHDTVYWYQQGPGQDPQFLISFYEKMQSDKGSIPDRFSAQQFSDYHSELNMSSLELGDSALYFCASSPRSGGYEQYFGPGTRLTVT.

The V and J genes are TRBV30 and TRBJ2-2, with a weak D call TRBD1 (5 bases). The V end was cut by 8 bases, the J end by 4 bases, with 14 bases between. The length of the CDR3 is 13 residues. CDR1 is GTSNPN, CDR2 SVGIG, per germline (reference sequence). CDR3 nucleotides: TGTGCCCTGAAGGACATTCCCACCGGGGAGCTGTTTTTT. Translated, it gives CALKDIPTGELFF.

CDR3 loop: CASSHIANGGKETQYF. The DNA of the CDR3 is TGCGCCAGCAGCCACATCGCCAACGGGGGAAAAGAGACCCAGTACTTC. The chain combines TRBV5-1 with TRBJ2-5; a weak D match, TRBD2 (6 bases). Germline CDR1 SGHRS, CDR2 YFSETQ. V lost 4 bases and J lost 3, with 19 bases in between. The CDR3 has 16 amino acids.

The chain uses TRBV10-2 and TRBJ1-3; D gene unclear. V was pared by 3 bases and J by 2 bases, with 5 bases between. This CDR3 region has 13 residues. CDR1 and CDR2 (germline): WSHSY, SAAADI. CDR3 region: CASSEPAGNTIYF. DNA of the CDR3: TGCGCCAGCAGTGAACCGGCTGGAAACACCATATATTTT.

As DNA, the CDR3 is TGCGCCAGCAGCCCGCGAGGGCGGGGGGGCACCGGGGAGCTGTTTTTT. This encodes CASSPRGRGGTGELFF. The rearrangement joins TRBV5-1 to TRBJ2-2; 9 bases line up with TRBD2. J was trimmed by 4 bases and V by 4 bases; bases with no gene match: 8. This CDR3 region has 16 residues. The germline gives CDR1 SGHRS, CDR2 YFSETQ. The variable domain in full, completed from reference TRBV5-1 and TRBJ2-2, reads KAGVTQTPRYLIKTRGQQVTLSCSPISGHRSVSWYQQTPGQGLQFLFEYFSETQRNKGNFPGRFSGRQFSNSRSEMNVSTLELGDSALYLCASSPRGRGGTGELFFGEGSRLTVL.

The rearrangement joins TRBV5-1 to TRBJ1-2; no reliable D call. V lost 0 bases and J 0 bases, leaving 9 bases between the germline ends. CDR3 size: 15 residues. Germline V gives CDR1 SGHRS, CDR2 YFSETQ. The CDR3 loop reads CASSLDSTTNYGYTF. CDR3 bases: TGCGCCAGCAGCTTGGATTCTACTACTAACTATGGCTACACCTTC.

This chain joins TRBV5-1 and TRBJ2-6, with a weak D call TRBD1 (5 bases). The germline CDR1 and CDR2 sequences are SGHRS and YFSETQ. The CDR3 extends over 17 amino acids. The V gene lost 1 base and the J gene lost 0 bases, with 11 bases spanning the gap. Here the CDR3 DNA reads TGCGCCAGCAGCTTGTGGGGCGGCTACTCTGGGGCCAACGTCCTGACTTTC. This sequence encodes CASSLWGGYSGANVLTF.

This sequence joins TRBV6-6 and TRBJ1-6; no reliable D call. CDR3 length: 15 residues. Deletions cut 5 bases from V and 7 bases from J, with 15 bases between. The V gene's germline CDR1 is MNHNY and CDR2 SVGAGI (reference sequence). For the CDR3, the DNA is TGTGCCAGCAGTAATCAGATCAGTCGCAATTCACCCCTCCACTTT. Translating it yields CASSNQISRNSPLHF.

This clone was observed a few times. The chain has TRBV11-2 and TRBJ1-2; weak D call: TRBD1 (5 bases). The CDR3 runs 15 residues. Trimming cost V 5 bases and J 0 bases, with 13 bases left between them. Germline V lookup: CDR1 SGHAT, CDR2 FQNNGV. The CDR3 bases are TGTGCCAGCAGCCCTCTGACAGTAGCTAACTATGGCTACACCTTC. It yields the protein CASSPLTVANYGYTF.

This chain joins TRBV6-1 and TRBJ2-1, with 9 bases that match TRBD1. This CDR3 spans 16 amino acids. Per germline, CDR1 MNHNS and CDR2 SASEGT. Unmatched junction bases numbered 9, after V lost 2 bases and J lost 7 bases. The chain's CDR3 is CASSEYRDRVRNEQFF. The CDR3 coding sequence is TGTGCCAGCAGTGAATACCGGGACAGGGTCAGAAATGAGCAGTTCTTC.

The chain carries TRBV7-8 and TRBJ1-2, with D possibly being TRBD1 (6 bases). There are 13 residues in the CDR3. The germline V gene has CDR1 SGHVS and CDR2 FQNEAQ. Trimming pared 1 base from V and 4 bases from J, leaving 7 bases between. CDR3 in DNA: TGTGCCAGCAGCTTAGTGACAGGCTATGGCTACACCTTC. Translated, it gives CASSLVTGYGYTF. The full variable domain, in which reference TRBV7-8 and TRBJ1-2 provide the parts outside the CDR3, is GAGVSQSPRYKVAKRGQDVALRCDPISGHVSLFWYQQALGQGPEFLTYFQNEAQLDKSGLPSDRFFAERPEGSVSTLKIQRTQQEDSAVYLCASSLVTGYGYTFGSGTRLTVV.

The table lists this clone with a few counts. V is TRBV4-2 and J is TRBJ1-5; D possibly corresponds to TRBD1 (5 bases). V was clipped by 0 bases and J by 2 bases, with 8 bases between them. The CDR3 runs to 15 residues. Germline CDR1 and CDR2: LGHNA and YNFKEQ. The CDR3: CASSQDAGRNQPQHF. The DNA for the CDR3 is TGTGCCAGCAGCCAAGACGCAGGGCGCAATCAGCCCCAGCATTTT.

The chain links TRBV29-1 to TRBJ1-2, with unresolved D. In germline, CDR1 is SQVTM, CDR2 ANQGSEA. The CDR3 consists of 12 residues. Deletions cut 6 bases from V and 5 bases from J, with 13 bases between. The CDR3 reads CSVDSGVYGYTF. The CDR3 coding sequence is TGCAGCGTGGACTCAGGAGTGTATGGCTACACCTTC.

The chain has TRBV27 and TRBJ2-5; perhaps TRBD1 as D (5 bases). Trimming cost V 6 bases and J 1 base, with 15 bases left between them. This CDR3 has 15 amino acids. Germline CDR1 is MNHEY and CDR2 is SMNVEV (reference sequence). CDR3 sequence reads: CASSRRKGAQETQYF. In nucleotides, the CDR3 is TGTGCCAGCAGCCGAAGGAAAGGGGCCCAAGAGACCCAGTACTTC.